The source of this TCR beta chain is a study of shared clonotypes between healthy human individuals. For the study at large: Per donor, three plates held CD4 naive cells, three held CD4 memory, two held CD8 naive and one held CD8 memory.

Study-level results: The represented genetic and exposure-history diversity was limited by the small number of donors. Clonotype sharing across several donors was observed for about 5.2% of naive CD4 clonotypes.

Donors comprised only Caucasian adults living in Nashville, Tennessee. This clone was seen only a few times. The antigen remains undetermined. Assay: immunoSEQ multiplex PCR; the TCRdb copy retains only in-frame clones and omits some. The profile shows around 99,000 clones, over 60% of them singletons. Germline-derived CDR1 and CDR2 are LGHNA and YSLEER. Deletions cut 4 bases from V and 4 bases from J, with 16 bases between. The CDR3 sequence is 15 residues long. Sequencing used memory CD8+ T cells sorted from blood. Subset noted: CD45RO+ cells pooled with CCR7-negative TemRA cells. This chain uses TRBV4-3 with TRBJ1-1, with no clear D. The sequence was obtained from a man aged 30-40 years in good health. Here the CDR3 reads CASSRQWVLGTEAFF. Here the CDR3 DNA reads TGCGCCAGCAGCCGCCAGTGGGTCCTAGGCACTGAAGCTTTCTTT.